This passage covers 3 T cell receptor beta chains from one sample sequenced in a study of cytomegalovirus exposure and HLA in healthy donors (dated by TCRdb to the late 2010s). The library was made by the immunoSEQ multiplex PCR assay. For the multiplex PCR, a mixture combining 60 forward primers for TCR Vbeta segments and 13 reverse primers for TCR Jbeta segments was used. Entries here come from immuneACCESS through TCRdb and include only in-frame sequences with V and J called. Some clones fail to appear in such tables; in the studies checked, an unresolved V gene covers under half of the shortfall, and the cause of the remainder is unknown. In all, the sample holds 35,000 to 50,000 clones, and around 60% of those were seen once. Clones ranked in the top ten supply around 12% of the sample. Sequenced input: PBMCs. The receptor source for this set is a man between 60 and 75 years old in good health and CMV-seropositive.

The chain joins TRBV4-3 to TRBJ2-3, with D perhaps matching TRBD1 (6 bases). With 1 base removed from V and 4 bases from J, the gap between germline ends came to 15 bases. Germline-derived CDR1 and CDR2 are LGHNA and YSLEER. The CDR3 has 16 amino acids. Here the CDR3 reads CASSQVTQGSSDTQYF. CDR3 in DNA: TGCGCCAGCAGCCAAGTAACACAGGGAAGTTCAGATACGCAGTATTTT.

The chain is built from TRBV4-2 and TRBJ2-5; perhaps TRBD2 as D (6 bases). The V gene's germline CDR1 is LGHNA and CDR2 YNFKEQ. V gave up 0 bases and J gave up 5 bases, with 10 bases separating them. This CDR3 is 14 amino acids long. CDR3 in DNA: TGTGCCAGCAGCCAAGAATTCGGGAGTGAGACCCAGTACTTC. This gives the protein CASSQEFGSETQYF.

This clone was seen more than once but under ten times. The chain employs TRBV5-1 and TRBJ2-3; D might be TRBD1 (5 bases). V shed 4 bases and J shed 3 bases, with 12 bases lying between them. Germline V gene lookup returns CDR1 SGHRS and CDR2 YFSETQ. This CDR3 region has 14 residues. Here the CDR3 reads CASSPGTGTDTQYF. In nucleotides, the CDR3 is TGCGCCAGCAGCCCAGGCACAGGAACAGATACGCAGTATTTT.